A selection of T cell receptor beta chains follows, all from one sample in a study of vaccination effects on CD4 cells after COVID-19. TCRdb's copy holds only in-frame clones and misses some; the assay was immunoSEQ multiplex PCR. The sample has about 47,000 clones, just over 70% seen once. Antigen specificity for these receptors is unknown. The material was CD4+ T cells from PBMCs cultured without peptide, obtained after COVID-19 vaccination. These receptors all come from a human donor who received a COVID-19 vaccine. CDR3s include the opening cysteine and the closing phenylalanine or tryptophan. The order of the fields is D gene, clone size, J gene, V gene, CDR3 protein, CDR3 DNA. A D gene is named only where the DNA matches it firmly. Size is stated for part of the rows, as once, few or many counts, or as a class when the clone is expanded.

>TRBD1|few|TRBJ1-6|TRBV9
CASSGAGQLSYNSPLHF
TGTGCCAGCAGCGGTGCGGGACAGCTCTCCTATAATTCACCCCTCCACTTT
>.|.|TRBJ2-1|TRBV5-8
CASSATGYSYNEQFF
TGTGCCAGCAGCGCCACAGGGTACTCCTACAATGAGCAGTTCTTC
>.|.|TRBJ1-4|TRBV19
CASRERAENLFF
TGTGCCAGCAGGGAACGGGCGGAAAACCTGTTTTTT
>TRBD2|.|TRBJ2-1|TRBV29-1
CSVRASGWLNEQFF
TGCAGCGTTCGCGCTAGCGGGTGGCTCAATGAGCAGTTCTTC
>TRBD2|.|TRBJ2-5|TRBV7-2
CASSTSTSGGAQTQYF
TGTGCCAGCAGCACAAGCACTAGCGGGGGGGCCCAGACCCAGTACTTC
>.|.|TRBJ1-5|TRBV30
CAWSVNSNQPQHF
TGTGCCTGGAGTGTTAATAGCAATCAGCCCCAGCATTTT
>TRBD1|.|TRBJ1-1|TRBV11-3
CASSLQGAEAFF
TGTGCCAGCAGCTTACAGGGGGCTGAAGCTTTCTTT
>TRBD2|.|TRBJ2-5|TRBV19
CASSLTSGGAPPQETQYF
TGTGCCAGTAGTCTGACTAGCGGGGGGGCCCCCCCCCAAGAGACCCAGTACTTC
>TRBD2|.|TRBJ2-7|TRBV10-3
CAISEGVAGGYEQYF
TGTGCCATCAGTGAGGGGGTAGCGGGGGGCTACGAGCAGTACTTC
>.|.|TRBJ1-1|TRBV4-2
CASSSGPIGTEAFF
TGTGCCAGCAGCTCTGGGCCCATTGGGACTGAAGCTTTCTTT
>.|.|TRBJ2-7|TRBV19
CASVYEQYF
TGTGCCAGTGTCTACGAGCAGTACTTC
>.|.|TRBJ1-1|TRBV7-9
CASSTDGNTEAFF
TGTGCCAGCAGCACAGACGGGAACACTGAAGCTTTCTTT
>.|.|TRBJ1-4|TRBV4-1
CASSQADGNEKLFF
TGCGCCAGCAGCCAAGCCGATGGGAATGAAAAACTGTTTTTT
>TRBD2|.|TRBJ2-7|TRBV29-1
CSVAAWSSTSGRSPYEQYF
TGCAGCGTTGCGGCCTGGAGTAGTACTAGCGGGAGATCCCCCTACGAGCAGTACTTC
>TRBD2|.|TRBJ2-5|TRBV15
CATSNAGLAGSETQYF
TGTGCCACCAGCAACGCGGGACTAGCGGGATCAGAGACCCAGTACTTC
>TRBD2|.|TRBJ2-7|TRBV12-5
CASGLVLAGFGEQYF
TGTGCTAGTGGTTTGGTACTAGCGGGTTTCGGCGAGCAGTACTTC
>.|.|TRBJ1-1|TRBV5-6
CASSLGGIGTEAFF
TGTGCCAGCAGCTTGGGGGGTATTGGCACTGAAGCTTTCTTT
>TRBD2|once|TRBJ2-2|TRBV15
CATSRETSGSTGELFF
TGTGCCACCAGCAGAGAAACTAGCGGAAGCACCGGGGAGCTGTTTTTT
>.|.|TRBJ2-5|TRBV5-1
CASSRPRVYQETQYF
TGCGCCAGCAGCAGACCGCGGGTTTACCAAGAGACCCAGTACTTC
>.|.|TRBJ1-1|TRBV18
CASSPQGTTEAFF
TGTGCCAGCTCACCACAGGGGACGACTGAAGCTTTCTTT
>.|.|TRBJ2-3|TRBV6-6
CASSSQSSSTDTQYF
TGTGCCAGCAGCTCCCAGAGTTCTAGCACAGATACGCAGTATTTT
>TRBD1|.|TRBJ2-3|TRBV4-1
CASSRQGQETDTQYF
TGCGCCAGCAGCCGACAGGGACAGGAGACAGATACGCAGTATTTT
>.|once|TRBJ2-3|TRBV2
CASKREWTDTQYF
TGTGCCAGCAAAAGGGAATGGACAGATACGCAGTATTTT
>TRBD1|few|TRBJ1-2|TRBV29-1
CSALDRAGFYGYTF
TGCAGCGCCCTGGACAGGGCCGGATTCTATGGCTACACCTTC
>TRBD2|once|TRBJ2-5|TRBV27
CASRLTSGGRETQYF
TGTGCCAGCAGGCTAACTAGCGGGGGTAGAGAGACCCAGTACTTC
>.|.|TRBJ2-4|TRBV28
CASSLRVFAGVNIQYF
TGTGCCAGCAGTTTAAGGGTTTTCGCCGGAGTAAACATTCAGTACTTC
>.|few|TRBJ1-3|TRBV12-5
CASGLVRSVTIYF
TGTGCTAGTGGTTTGGTTCGATCCGTCACCATATATTTT
>.|.|TRBJ2-1|TRBV24-1
CATSDPVGRSSYNEQFF
TGTGCCACCAGTGACCCGGTGGGGAGGAGCTCCTACAATGAGCAGTTCTTC
>.|.|TRBJ2-2|TRBV4-2
CASSQGVQVNTGELFF
TGTGCCAGCAGCCAAGGCGTCCAGGTGAACACCGGGGAGCTGTTTTTT
>.|.|TRBJ2-5|TRBV12-3/TRBV12-4
CASRRQWETQYF
TGTGCCAGCCGTCGACAGTGGGAGACCCAGTACTTC
>.|.|TRBJ2-2|TRBV4-2
CASSQDRVAVAPGELFF
TGTGCCAGCAGCCAAGATAGGGTGGCGGTAGCACCCGGGGAGCTGTTTTTT
>.|once|TRBJ1-1|TRBV30
CAWIPGTAPRTQEAFF
TGTGCCTGGATCCCAGGGACCGCTCCCCGAACACAGGAAGCTTTCTTT
>TRBD2|few|TRBJ2-3|TRBV9
CASSELAGGYTDTQYF
TGTGCCAGCAGCGAGCTAGCGGGAGGGTACACAGATACGCAGTATTTT
>.|once|TRBJ2-1|TRBV29-1
CSVDPGRSLNEQFF
TGCAGCGTTGACCCAGGCCGCTCACTCAATGAGCAGTTCTTC
>.|.|TRBJ2-5|TRBV4-1
CASSRSDSQETQYF
TGCGCCAGCAGCCGATCCGACAGCCAAGAGACCCAGTACTTC
>.|few|TRBJ2-7|TRBV6-5
CASNQNRAREQYF
TGTGCCAGCAACCAGAACAGGGCGCGGGAGCAGTACTTC
>.|.|TRBJ2-3|TRBV5-1
CASSFDRSTDTQYF
TGCGCCAGCAGCTTCGACCGTAGCACAGATACGCAGTATTTT
>TRBD2|.|TRBJ2-3|TRBV14
CASSPRAGGGKDTQYF
TGTGCCAGCAGCCCCCGAGCGGGGGGTGGGAAAGATACGCAGTATTTT
>TRBD1|.|TRBJ2-5|TRBV7-8
CASSPSTGGAETQYF
TGTGCCAGCAGCCCGTCGACAGGGGGCGCAGAGACCCAGTACTTC
>TRBD2|.|TRBJ2-2|TRBV6-6
CASSLPSGGVTGELFF
TGTGCCAGCAGTCTGCCTAGCGGGGGGGTAACCGGGGAGCTGTTTTTT
>.|.|TRBJ1-2|TRBV6-1
CASSEIQTGPYGYTF
TGTGCCAGCAGTGAAATCCAAACAGGACCCTATGGCTACACCTTC
>.|.|TRBJ2-1|TRBV3-1/TRBV3-2
CASSQGVTSRSYNEQFF
TGTGCCAGCAGCCAAGGTGTAACTAGCAGATCCTACAATGAGCAGTTCTTC
>TRBD2|.|TRBJ2-5|TRBV2
CASSEIAGAQETQYF
TGTGCCAGCAGTGAAATAGCGGGGGCCCAAGAGACCCAGTACTTC
>TRBD1|.|TRBJ1-2|TRBV10-3
CAISESGTGTYGYTF
TGTGCCATCAGTGAGTCGGGGACAGGGACCTATGGCTACACCTTC
>.|.|TRBJ2-1|TRBV2
CASSWDEVYNEQFF
TGTGCCAGCAGTTGGGATGAGGTCTACAATGAGCAGTTCTTC
>.|once|TRBJ2-7|TRBV6-5
CASTLGDQGINF
TGTGCCAGCACCCTGGGGGACCAAGGTATAAACTTC
>.|.|TRBJ1-5|TRBV9
CASSVDYSNQPQHF
TGTGCCAGCAGCGTAGATTATAGCAATCAGCCCCAGCATTTT
>.|few|TRBJ1-1|TRBV9
CASSVVPNTEAFF
TGTGCCAGCAGCGTAGTCCCGAACACTGAAGCTTTCTTT
>TRBD1|once|TRBJ1-6|TRBV9
CASNGQGRSPLHF
TGTGCCAGCAACGGACAGGGACGATCACCCCTCCACTTT
>.|.|TRBJ1-1|TRBV10-3
CAISEDRNTEAFF
TGTGCCATCAGTGAGGACAGGAACACTGAAGCTTTCTTT
>.|.|TRBJ2-5|TRBV5-1
CASSLNGAGETQYF
TGCGCCAGCAGCTTAAATGGGGCGGGGGAGACCCAGTACTTC
>TRBD2|.|TRBJ2-7|TRBV5-6
CASSNGLAGGNYEQYF
TGTGCCAGCAGCAACGGACTAGCGGGGGGAAACTACGAGCAGTACTTC
>.|.|TRBJ2-3|TRBV18
CASSPREVADTQYF
TGTGCCAGCTCACCGCGCGAGGTAGCAGATACGCAGTATTTT
>.|.|TRBJ1-5|TRBV3-1/TRBV3-2
CASSQDYGGQPQHF
TGTGCCAGCAGCCAAGATTACGGGGGTCAGCCCCAGCATTTT
>.|.|TRBJ2-2|TRBV3-1/TRBV3-2
CASSHGEAARRELFF
TGTGCCAGCAGTCACGGTGAGGCGGCGAGGCGGGAGCTGTTTTTT
>TRBD1|.|TRBJ1-1|TRBV2
CASRERQGRAEAFF
TGTGCCAGCAGGGAAAGACAGGGACGCGCTGAAGCTTTCTTT
>TRBD1|few|TRBJ1-1|TRBV10-2
CASSDWDRGTEAFF
TGCGCCAGCAGTGATTGGGACAGGGGGACTGAAGCTTTCTTT
>TRBD1|.|TRBJ1-1|TRBV11-3
CASSPDRYTEAFF
TGTGCCAGCAGCCCGGACAGGTACACTGAAGCTTTCTTT
>TRBD2|.|TRBJ2-3|TRBV2
CASSDPSGGTDTQYF
TGTGCCAGCAGTGACCCTAGCGGGGGTACAGATACGCAGTATTTT